The 32 T cell receptor beta chains below come from one sample, sequenced in a study of T cell responses to AZD1222 COVID-19 vaccine. The table came from immunoSEQ multiplex PCR; TCRdb's copy has only in-frame clones and leaves some out. The sample records over 95,000 clones, 70% to 90% being singletons. The sample consisted of peripheral blood, taken on day 0 of AZD1222 vaccination. Receptor source: an adult in good health.

This rearrangement joins TRBV12-3 or TRBV12-4 to TRBJ1-1, with D unclear. There are 12 residues in the CDR3. Trimming shortened V by 6 bases and J by 7 bases, and 12 bases separated the two germline ends. The CDR3 coding sequence is TGTGCCAGCAGCTATCCGGGGTATGAAGCTTTCTTT. It is translated as CASSYPGYEAFF.

The chain combines TRBV6-5 with TRBJ1-4; D ambiguous. V was trimmed by 6 bases and J by 4 bases, leaving 9 bases between them. This CDR3 has 13 amino acids. Germline V gives CDR1 MNHEY, CDR2 SVGAGI. The DNA of the CDR3 is TGTGCCAGCAGCGGGGTCCTTAATGAAAAACTGTTTTTT. Amino acids: CASSGVLNEKLFF.

The V call is TRBV6-5, the J call TRBJ1-4, with 7 positions matching TRBD1. The CDR3 is 14 residues long. Trimming cost V 10 bases and J 3 bases; bases outside gene matches: 8. Germline V lookup: CDR1 MNHEY, CDR2 SVGAGI. In nucleotides, the CDR3 is TGTGCCATCCGGATGGGGACAGCTAATGAAAAACTGTTTTTT. Its protein product is CAIRMGTANEKLFF.

This clone was seen only once. The chain combines TRBV6-5 with TRBJ1-6; weak D call: TRBD1 (5 bases). The germline V gene has CDR1 MNHEY and CDR2 SVGAGI. Between the trimmed V and J ends, which lost 5 bases and 9 bases, there was a span of 17 bases. There are 15 residues in the CDR3. This chain's CDR3 is CASSRDGQHRSPLHF. The CDR3, as DNA: TGTGCCAGCAGTCGGGACGGCCAGCACCGTTCACCCCTCCACTTT.

Worth noting for this clone: The junction does not match germline at one end; this may be a read error. The chain recombines TRBV5-1 with TRBJ2-3; D not resolved. Germline assignment: CDR1 SGHRS and CDR2 YFSETQ. The CDR3 runs 13 residues. CDR3 loop: CASSRRSTDTQYF. In DNA, the CDR3 is TGTGCCAGCAGTCGCCGCAGCACAGATACGCAGTATTTT.

The CDR3 loop is CASSLRSGGAYEQFF. In nucleotides, the CDR3 is TGTGCCAGCAGCTTGAGGAGCGGGGGGGCTTATGAGCAGTTCTTC. This chain joins TRBV5-6 and TRBJ2-1, with 10 bases that match TRBD2. The CDR3 is 15 amino acids. V lost 1 base and J lost 8; bases outside the gene matches: 6. Germline loops: CDR1 SGHDT, CDR2 YYEEEE.

The V gene is TRBV3-1 (or the pseudogene TRBV3-2), the J gene TRBJ2-1; 7 nucleotides agree with TRBD2. Germline CDR1 is LGHDT and CDR2 is YNNKEL (reference sequence). Trimming removed 1 base from V and 0 bases from J; junction bases left unmatched: 3. This CDR3 contains 16 residues. CDR3 coding DNA: TGTGCCAGCAGCCAAGGAGCGGGGAGCTCCTACAATGAGCAGTTCTTC. Residues: CASSQGAGSSYNEQFF.

V usage is TRBV28 and J usage is TRBJ2-1; 7 nucleotides match TRBD2. Germline CDR1 MDHEN, CDR2 SYDVKM. The trim removed 2 bases at V and 4 bases at J, leaving 2 bases unmatched. This CDR3 is built from 14 residues. This chain's CDR3 is CASSLGGGYNEQFF. DNA for the CDR3: TGTGCCAGCAGTTTAGGGGGGGGTTACAATGAGCAGTTCTTC.

The chain uses TRBV30 and TRBJ1-2, with TRBD1 identical over 10 bases. Germline V gene sequence: CDR1 GTSNPN, CDR2 SVGIG (reference sequence). The CDR3 is 12 residues long. The V segment lost 3 bases and the J segment 14 bases; nucleotides outside the gene matches: 9. The CDR3 DNA sequence: TGTGCCTGGAGGGACGACAGGGGGCGCATGACCTTC. Its protein product is CAWRDDRGRMTF.

The V and J genes are TRBV5-6 and TRBJ1-1, with 7 positions matching TRBD1. The CDR3 length is 14 residues. Trimming removed 5 bases from V and 1 base from J; junction bases left unmatched: 5. CDR1 is SGHDT and CDR2 is YYEEEE in the germline V gene. CDR3 nucleotide sequence: TGTGCCAGCAGGCTGGACAGGACGAACACTGAAGCTTTCTTT. It encodes CASRLDRTNTEAFF.

This chain connects TRBV10-1 to TRBJ1-5; D is ambiguous. Germline V CDR1 and CDR2: WNHNN, SYGVQD (reference sequence). The CDR3 has 19 amino acids. Trimming removed 6 bases at V and 0 bases at J, with 24 bases between. The CDR3 DNA follows: TGCGCCAGCAGGGATAGCAGGAGGACCCGACTATATAGCAATCAGCCCCAGCATTTT. Translated: CASRDSRRTRLYSNQPQHF.

The CDR3 spells CASSIRAGRGPNQPQHF. CDR3 nucleotides: TGTGCCAGTAGTATAAGGGCCGGCAGGGGGCCCAATCAGCCCCAGCATTTT. The rearrangement links TRBV19 to TRBJ1-5; 8 bases match TRBD1. In germline, CDR1 is LNHDA, CDR2 SQIVND (reference sequence). The CDR3 totals 17 residues. Trimming cost V 2 bases and J 3 bases; bases outside gene matches: 9.

This clone was picked up one time. This sequence joins TRBV4-3 and TRBJ2-7; 9 nucleotides line up with TRBD2. The CDR3 extends over 16 amino acids. Per the germline V gene, CDR1 is LGHNA and CDR2 is YSLEER. V lost 1 base to trimming and J lost 4 bases; unmatched junction nucleotides: 8. CDR3 DNA: TGCGCCAGCAGCCAAGGTAGCCTAGCGGGGCGGTACGAGCAGTACTTC. Its translation: CASSQGSLAGRYEQYF.

The chain couples TRBV12-3 or TRBV12-4 to TRBJ1-2; D is unresolved. The CDR3 has 13 amino acids. Deletions cut 6 bases from V and 2 bases from J, with 10 bases between. Here the CDR3 reads CASRTHGNYGYTF. The CDR3 bases are TGTGCCAGCAGGACGCATGGGAACTATGGCTACACCTTC.

V is TRBV2 and J is TRBJ1-1; D perhaps matches TRBD1 (6 bases). CDR1 is SNHLY and CDR2 is FYNNEI in the germline V gene. V was pared by 11 bases and J by 4 bases, with 17 bases between. The CDR3 covers 13 residues. The CDR3: CAGNRELGTEAFF. Written as DNA, the CDR3 is TGTGCCGGAAACAGGGAGCTGGGCACTGAAGCTTTCTTT.

The CDR3 reads CASSPGTGDEQYV. The CDR3 DNA is TGTGCCAGCTCACCCGGGACAGGGGACGAGCAGTACGTC. The V and J genes are TRBV18 and TRBJ2-7; 10 bases align to TRBD1. V lost 3 bases, J lost 5 bases, and 1 base stayed unmatched. CDR3 length: 13 residues. The germline V gene encodes CDR1 KGHSH and CDR2 LQKENI.

The chain is built from TRBV3-1 (or the pseudogene TRBV3-2) and TRBJ2-2; 8 bases match TRBD1. This CDR3 has 16 residues. Germline V lookup: CDR1 LGHDT, CDR2 YNNKEL (reference sequence). Losses at the gene ends were 4 bases for V and 0 bases for J; bases not matched to a gene: 4. CDR3 amino acids: CASSRRTGTNTGELFF. CDR3 in DNA: TGTGCCAGCAGCCGAAGGACAGGGACGAACACCGGGGAGCTGTTTTTT.

This chain uses TRBV7-3 with TRBJ1-1; D might be TRBD1 (6 bases). Trimming took 1 base from V and 5 from J, leaving 11 bases between them. The CDR3 has 14 residues. From germline, CDR1 is SGHTA and CDR2 FQGTGA. This CDR3 is CASSLNRDFTEAFF. In nucleotides, the CDR3 is TGTGCCAGCAGCTTAAACAGGGACTTTACTGAAGCTTTCTTT.

The V and J genes are TRBV5-6 and TRBJ1-2; D not certain. With 4 bases removed from V and 0 bases from J, the gap between germline ends came to 10 bases. This CDR3 is 14 amino acids long. Germline V gene data show CDR1 as SGHDT and CDR2 as YYEEEE. CDR3: CASSPSLSNYGYTF. CDR3 nucleotides: TGTGCCAGCAGCCCCTCCCTTTCTAACTATGGCTACACCTTC.

This sequence joins TRBV10-1 and TRBJ1-4; 8 bases line up with TRBD1. Unmatched junction bases numbered 4, after V lost 0 bases and J lost 4 bases. This CDR3 has 16 residues. The V gene's germline CDR1 is WNHNN and CDR2 SYGVQD (reference sequence). In nucleotides, the CDR3 is TGCGCCAGCAGTGAGTCGCACAGGGGGTTTAATGAAAAACTGTTTTTT. Translating it yields CASSESHRGFNEKLFF.

As to this clone: Other DNA sequences in this specimen translate into the identical CDR3. The V and J genes are TRBV30 and TRBJ1-5; D gene unclear. The length of the CDR3 is 13 residues. Per the germline V gene, CDR1 is GTSNPN and CDR2 is SVGIG (reference sequence). Trimming removed 0 bases at V and 0 bases at J, with 3 bases between. This CDR3 reads CAWSVASNQPQHF. The CDR3 nucleotides read TGTGCCTGGAGTGTAGCTAGCAATCAGCCCCAGCATTTT.

The V and J genes are TRBV5-1 and TRBJ1-2; 7 positions agree with TRBD1. Germline lookup yields CDR1 SGHRS and CDR2 YFSETQ. This CDR3 comprises 11 residues. V was clipped by 7 bases and J by 10 bases; unmatched bases: 7. In DNA form, the CDR3 reads TGCGCCAGCGGAGAAACAGGGGTCTACACCTTC. Its protein is CASGETGVYTF.

This sequence joins TRBV11-3 and TRBJ2-3, with TRBD1 matching 11 bases. CDR3 length equals 15 residues. The ends lost 5 bases at V and 4 bases at J; junction bases unmatched: 5. The V gene's germline CDR1 is SGHNT and CDR2 YENEEA. The CDR3 DNA reads TGTGCCAGCAGCCCAGGGACAGGGGGTCCAGATACGCAGTATTTT. Residues: CASSPGTGGPDTQYF.

This chain links TRBV9 with TRBJ2-2; D possibly corresponds to TRBD2 (7 bases). Germline V gene data show CDR1 as SGDLS and CDR2 as YYNGEE. Trimming shortened V by 4 bases and J by 6 bases, and 16 bases separated the two germline ends. The CDR3 length is 15 residues. The CDR3 bases are TGTGCCAGCAGCCAGCGTTTGCGGGGGCCCGGGGAGCTGTTTTTT. Its translation is CASSQRLRGPGELFF. The whole variable domain, remainder taken from reference TRBV9 and TRBJ2-2, is DSGVTQTPKHLITATGQRVTLRCSPRSGDLSVYWYQQSLDQGLQFLIQYYNGEERAKGNILERFSAQQFPDLHSELNLSSLELGDSALYFCASSQRLRGPGELFFGEGSRLTVL.

The V and J genes are TRBV5-5 and TRBJ2-7; 7 nucleotides align to TRBD2. The CDR3 has 14 amino acids. Germline CDR1 and CDR2: SGHKS and YYEKEE (reference sequence). After removal of 4 bases from V and 2 bases from J, the junction contained 6 bases not matched to a gene. This chain's CDR3 is CASSTPGGPYEQYV. In DNA form, the CDR3 reads TGTGCCAGCAGCACCCCGGGAGGACCCTACGAGCAGTACGTC.

The J gene is TRBJ1-1, the V gene TRBV4-3, with 9 bases identical to TRBD1. The germline CDR1 and CDR2 sequences are LGHNA and YSLEER. The CDR3 loop spans 12 amino acids. V lost 4 bases to trimming and J lost 11 bases; unmatched junction nucleotides: 5. The DNA of the CDR3 is TGCGCCAGCAGCCTGACAGGGGGGCCGGCTTTCTTT. Its protein is CASSLTGGPAFF.

Worth noting for this clone: Other DNA sequences of this sample code for an identical CDR3. The V gene is TRBV6-5, the J gene TRBJ1-1; TRBD1 aligns across 7 bases. This CDR3 comprises 12 residues. Trimming removed 6 bases from V and 6 bases from J; junction bases left unmatched: 4. Germline values: CDR1 MNHEY, CDR2 SVGAGI. Here the CDR3 DNA reads TGTGCCAGCAGGCGGACAGGCGCTGAAGCTTTCTTT. Protein product: CASRRTGAEAFF.

V and J are TRBV7-2 and TRBJ1-2, with 8 bases identical to TRBD1. Germline CDR1 is SGHTA and CDR2 is FQGNSA. V was clipped by 5 bases and J by 7 bases; unmatched bases: 9. The CDR3 extends over 14 amino acids. The CDR3 protein is CASSPTDRGGGYTF. The CDR3 DNA sequence: TGTGCCAGCAGCCCCACAGACAGGGGAGGTGGCTACACCTTC.

The chain has TRBV6-6 and TRBJ1-2; D not resolved. CDR3 length: 14 amino acids. Germline CDR1 and CDR2: MNHNY and SVGAGI (reference sequence). Trimming shortened V by 2 bases and J by 4 bases, and 11 bases separated the two germline ends. The CDR3 sequence is CASSYLRTAYGYTF. The CDR3 DNA sequence: TGTGCCAGCAGTTACCTTAGGACTGCCTATGGCTACACCTTC.

This clone has more than one count but fewer than ten. The V call is TRBV7-2, the J call TRBJ2-7; D unresolved. Germline V lookup: CDR1 SGHTA, CDR2 FQGNSA. V dropped 2 bases and J dropped 0 bases, with 11 bases sitting between them. CDR3 length: 15 residues. CDR3 nucleotide sequence: TGTGCCAGCAGCTTATTCACGGCCAACTCCTACGAGCAGTACTTC. Its protein product is CASSLFTANSYEQYF.

The chain recombines TRBV19 with TRBJ1-2; D gene ambiguous. CDR3 length: 14 amino acids. Germline values: CDR1 LNHDA, CDR2 SQIVND (reference sequence). V was pared by 1 base and J by 8 bases, with 14 bases between. CDR3 amino acids: CASSIGVDLRGYTF. In DNA form, the CDR3 reads TGTGCCAGTAGTATAGGTGTGGACCTAAGAGGCTACACCTTC.

This clone appeared once. The chain couples TRBV6-2 or TRBV6-3 to TRBJ2-1; 13 bases are a match to TRBD2. CDR3 size: 16 residues. Germline lookup yields CDR1 MNHEY and CDR2 SVGEGT. Trimming cost V 0 bases and J 7 bases; bases outside gene matches: 3. This CDR3 reads CASSYSMTSGGNEQFF. DNA for the CDR3: TGTGCCAGCAGTTACTCGATGACTAGCGGGGGGAATGAGCAGTTCTTC.